A selection of T cell receptor beta chains follows, all from one sample in a study of PD-1 blockade in classical Hodgkin lymphoma. The repertoire was sequenced with immunoSEQ multiplex PCR; TCRdb's copy has only in-frame clones and lacks some. The sample shows 40,000 to 60,000 clones, around 67% of them seen only once. Source: peripheral blood mononuclear cells (PBMCs), taken before the second cycle of nivolumab. The receptor source for this set is a human donor with classical Hodgkin lymphoma. Both conserved end residues are part of each CDR3. A D gene is named only where the DNA matches it firmly. Clone size is not always given. Where it is, it says once, few, many or a class for expanded clones.

DNA,CDR3,V,length,D,size,J
TGTGCCAGCAGTTTATTCCGGGACAGAAATAATAACTATGGCTACACCTTC,CASSLFRDRNNNYGYTF,TRBV27,17,TRBD1,-,TRBJ1-2
TGTGCCTGGGGCAGGGGGGCCGGGGGCTACACCTTC,CAWGRGAGGYTF,TRBV30,12,TRBD1,-,TRBJ1-2
TGTGCCAGCAGCTGGCGTGGGGCCAATGAGCAGTTCTTC,CASSWRGANEQFF,TRBV13,13,-,-,TRBJ2-1
TGTGCCAGCAGCTTGGAGCCAGTCACGGGCTATGGCTACACCTTC,CASSLEPVTGYGYTF,TRBV5-5,15,-,-,TRBJ1-2
TGTGCCAGCAGTTACTCTTTTGACTCCGCGTTCCCGTACTTC,CASSYSFDSAFPYF,TRBV6-5,14,-,-,TRBJ2-7
TGTGCCAGCAGCTTAGGGATGGGCACAGATACGCAGTATTTT,CASSLGMGTDTQYF,TRBV11-2,14,-,-,TRBJ2-3
TGCGCCAGCAGCTTGGACGTCCGCTACGAGCAGTACTTC,CASSLDVRYEQYF,TRBV5-1,13,-,once,TRBJ2-7
TGTGCCAGCAGTCCCCGGACTAATGAGCAGTTCTTC,CASSPRTNEQFF,TRBV27,12,-,-,TRBJ2-1
TGTGCCAGCAGAGCCCTAGGAGCTACGCAGTATTTT,CASRALGATQYF,TRBV2,12,-,-,TRBJ2-3
TGTGCCTGGAGGGCAACTAGCGGGAGTTCCTACGAGCAGTACTTC,CAWRATSGSSYEQYF,TRBV30,15,TRBD2,-,TRBJ2-7
TGTGCCAGCAATCCGGGACCCTCAAAGGCGACCCAGTACTTC,CASNPGPSKATQYF,TRBV28,14,-,-,TRBJ2-5
TGCAGCGTTGATAGCCCTCGTAGTGCCTCCTACAATGAGCAGTTCTTC,CSVDSPRSASYNEQFF,TRBV29-1,16,-,-,TRBJ2-1
TGCGCCAGCAGCTTTCGGGCAGCTAGCACAGATACGCAGTATTTT,CASSFRAASTDTQYF,TRBV5-1,15,-,-,TRBJ2-3
TGTGCCAGCAGCCCCGGACAGGGGAGGACCGGGGAGCTGTTTTTT,CASSPGQGRTGELFF,TRBV7-2,15,TRBD1,-,TRBJ2-2
TGTGCCAGCAGCGTAGGAGGGAGGATCGACGAGCAGTACTTC,CASSVGGRIDEQYF,TRBV9,14,-,-,TRBJ2-7
TGCGCCAGCAGTTTTGGTAGAGGTGGGAGCACCGGGGAGCTGTTTTTT,CASSFGRGGSTGELFF,TRBV5-1,16,-,-,TRBJ2-2
TGTGCCTGGTCAGGGAATAGCAATCAGCCCCAGCATTTT,CAWSGNSNQPQHF,TRBV30,13,-,-,TRBJ1-5
TGTGCCAGCAGCTGGACTCAGGGTTACGAGCAGTACTTC,CASSWTQGYEQYF,TRBV7-9,13,-,few,TRBJ2-7
TGTGCCAGCAGTTCGGACAGCTTTAGCGGCACAGATACGCAGTATTTT,CASSSDSFSGTDTQYF,TRBV6-6,16,-,-,TRBJ2-3
TGCAGTGTAGGGACTAGCCAGTATTTT,CSVGTSQYF,TRBV20-1,9,TRBD2,-,TRBJ2-3
TGCGCCAGCAGCTTGGGACTAGGGTCTTACGAGCAGTACTTC,CASSLGLGSYEQYF,TRBV5-1,14,-,-,TRBJ2-7
TGTGCCAGCTCACCCAGGGACAGGTCCTACGAGCAGTACTTC,CASSPRDRSYEQYF,TRBV18,14,TRBD1,-,TRBJ2-7
TGTGCCAGCAGCCAGGGACAGGGGGCGAACACTGAAGCTTTCTTT,CASSQGQGANTEAFF,TRBV7-9,15,TRBD1,-,TRBJ1-1
TGTGCCAGCAGTTTTGGCACAGCTCTTGAAGCTTTCTTT,CASSFGTALEAFF,TRBV28,13,-,-,TRBJ1-1
TGTGCCAGCATCGGCGGGAGAGGTTCAGATACGCAGTATTTT,CASIGGRGSDTQYF,TRBV7-9,14,TRBD2,-,TRBJ2-3
TGTGCCAGCAGTTTTAGGGACAATCAGCCCCAGCATTTT,CASSFRDNQPQHF,TRBV27,13,-,-,TRBJ1-5
TGTGCCAGCAGCGTAGACACAGCCTCTGGAAACACCATATATTTT,CASSVDTASGNTIYF,TRBV9,15,-,-,TRBJ1-3
TGTGCCACCAGCAGAGCCCCGACAGCGATGAACGAAAAACTGTTTTTT,CATSRAPTAMNEKLFF,TRBV15,16,-,once,TRBJ1-4
TGTGCCAGTAGTATAGATGGCAGAGCCACTGAAGCTTTCTTT,CASSIDGRATEAFF,TRBV19,14,-,-,TRBJ1-1
TGTGCCAGCAGCTTGGCGCGGACAGGGGTCAACTATGGCTACACCTTC,CASSLARTGVNYGYTF,TRBV11-2,16,TRBD1,-,TRBJ1-2
TGTGCCAGCAGACCACAAACTAGCGGGCGAGCTCGGGAGCAGTTCTTC,CASRPQTSGRAREQFF,TRBV6-8,16,TRBD2,-,TRBJ2-1
TGTGCCAGCAGCTTAGATTCAGGGGGCCATCAGCCCCAGCATTTT,CASSLDSGGHQPQHF,TRBV7-9,15,TRBD1,-,TRBJ1-5
TGTGCCAGCAGCGTTGCCGGAAGGGGGAGCACAGATACGCAGTATTTT,CASSVAGRGSTDTQYF,TRBV9,16,-,-,TRBJ2-3
TGTGCCAGCAGCACTTACGGGTACACTGAAGCTTTCTTT,CASSTYGYTEAFF,TRBV7-8,13,-,-,TRBJ1-1
TGTGCCAGCAGTTTATCTCCTGGCTACGAGCAGTACTTC,CASSLSPGYEQYF,TRBV27,13,-,-,TRBJ2-7
TGTGCCTGGAGTGTAGCAGAATTGTATGGCTACACCTTC,CAWSVAELYGYTF,TRBV30,13,-,once,TRBJ1-2
TGTGCCAGCTCACCAGGGGCTTCCTACGAGCAGTACTTC,CASSPGASYEQYF,TRBV18,13,-,few,TRBJ2-7
TGTGCCAGCAGCTTTCAGACTGGCGTGCAGTTCTTC,CASSFQTGVQFF,TRBV7-3,12,-,once,TRBJ2-1
TGTGCCAGCAGTACATGGACATTTCCTGAAGCTTTCTTT,CASSTWTFPEAFF,TRBV6-5,13,-,few,TRBJ1-1
TGTGCCAGCAGCATCCCGGGACTACCGCAGTTCTTC,CASSIPGLPQFF,TRBV9,12,TRBD2,-,TRBJ2-1
TGCGCCAGCAGCCAACCATTTTCCCTCGACAATGAGCAGTTCTTC,CASSQPFSLDNEQFF,TRBV4-1,15,-,-,TRBJ2-1
TGTGCCAGCAGCTTAGCGCCGGGACAGGGAACTGAAGCTTTCTTT,CASSLAPGQGTEAFF,TRBV7-2,15,TRBD1,-,TRBJ1-1
TGCAGCGATACAGGGCCCAATGCCGGGGAGCTGTTTTTT,CSDTGPNAGELFF,TRBV29-1,13,-,few,TRBJ2-2
TGTGCCAGCAGTTGGACAGGGGTCAACGAGCAGTACTTC,CASSWTGVNEQYF,TRBV6-5,13,TRBD1,-,TRBJ2-7
TGTGCCAGCACCAACCGGCGGGAGTCCTACAATGAGCAGTTCTTC,CASTNRRESYNEQFF,TRBV21-1,15,-,-,TRBJ2-1
TGTGCCAGTAGTATTCGGGGACAGGCCCCCAACGTCCTGACTTTC,CASSIRGQAPNVLTF,TRBV19,15,TRBD1,-,TRBJ2-6
TGTGCCAGCAGCACGGGACTAGCGGGAGATGAGCAGTTCTTC,CASSTGLAGDEQFF,TRBV28,14,TRBD2,-,TRBJ2-1
TGTGCCAGCAGGACGGGGGTCAATAATGAAAAACTGTTTTTT,CASRTGVNNEKLFF,TRBV6-5,14,-,few,TRBJ1-4
TGTGCCAGCTCACCGCTAGCTCCCGCAGGCAATGAGCAGTTCTTC,CASSPLAPAGNEQFF,TRBV18,15,-,once,TRBJ2-1
TGTGCCAGCAGCTTAGGTCGGGGCCGCACAGATACGCAGTATTTT,CASSLGRGRTDTQYF,TRBV11-1,15,-,once,TRBJ2-3
TGTGCCAGCAGTTCGGCTATGGGGCAGTACTTC,CASSSAMGQYF,TRBV6-6,11,-,once,TRBJ2-7
TGTGCCAGCGACAGGGGGGGGAGCTCCTACGAGCAGTACTTC,CASDRGGSSYEQYF,TRBV2,14,TRBD1,few,TRBJ2-7
TGTGCCATCAGTGAGTCGAACAGGGCCTTTGGCAATCAGCCCCAGCATTTT,CAISESNRAFGNQPQHF,TRBV10-3,17,-,once,TRBJ1-5
TGTGCCAGCAGCTTAGCACCGTCAATTAGGGAGACCCAGTACTTC,CASSLAPSIRETQYF,TRBV7-9,15,-,-,TRBJ2-5
TGCGCCAGCAGCTATGGGGGGCACCGGGAGAGGAAAGAGACCCAGTACTTC,CASSYGGHRERKETQYF,TRBV4-1,17,-,-,TRBJ2-5
TGTGCCAGTAGAGGGATAGGCACAGATACGCAGTATTTT,CASRGIGTDTQYF,TRBV19,13,-,-,TRBJ2-3
TGCGCCAGCAGCTTTGGGGACAGGGCGAACACTGAAGCTTTCTTT,CASSFGDRANTEAFF,TRBV5-1,15,TRBD1,few,TRBJ1-1
TGTGCCAGCTCACCCGGGACAGGGGTTAGCAATCAGCCCCAGCATTTT,CASSPGTGVSNQPQHF,TRBV18,16,TRBD1,medium-sized,TRBJ1-5
TGTGCCAGCAGTTTATTAAGTGGGAGGGCTAACTACAATGAGCAGTTCTTC,CASSLLSGRANYNEQFF,TRBV28,17,TRBD2,few,TRBJ2-1
TGTGCCAGCAGTCCGAGTTTAGCGGTTAGCTCCTACGAGCAGTACTTC,CASSPSLAVSSYEQYF,TRBV27,16,-,few,TRBJ2-7